This T cell receptor beta chain was identified in a study of T cell repertoires in cytomegalovirus infection. About the research overall: Well-studied HLA-B-restricted epitopes and recently identified HLA-C-restricted epitopes of CMV were both used in the study. CMV infection together with matching HLA type was indicated by public TCR beta signatures. Study observations and caveats: The ex vivo response was dominated by HLA-C-restricted CMV-specific TCR beta clonotypes. Cumulative frequency of public TCR beta families picked out carriers of CMV plus the relevant HLA.

Remarks on this clonotype: The antigen remains undetermined.

The CDR3 is 16 residues long. Trimming removed 1 base from V and 10 bases from J; junction bases left unmatched: 9. CDR1 SEHNR and CDR2 FQNEAQ come from the germline V gene (reference sequence). MiXCR, run by TCRdb on the reads, gives a single entry per CDR3 protein. The repertoire includes some 590,000 distinct CDR3 sequences, approximately 40% of them detected once, and 48% sits in the top ten. The specimen was cultured PBMCs, collected from culture after CMV antigen stimulation. The source is a human donor in good health (CMV status not recorded). Some clones in this sample may be carry-over from other donors' samples. This chain connects TRBV7-9 to TRBJ2-1, with TRBD2 matching 11 bases. The CDR3 region has the DNA TGTGCCAGCAGCTTAGGCGGGACTAGCGGTACGAGGGAGCAGTTCTTC. Translated: CASSLGGTSGTREQFF.